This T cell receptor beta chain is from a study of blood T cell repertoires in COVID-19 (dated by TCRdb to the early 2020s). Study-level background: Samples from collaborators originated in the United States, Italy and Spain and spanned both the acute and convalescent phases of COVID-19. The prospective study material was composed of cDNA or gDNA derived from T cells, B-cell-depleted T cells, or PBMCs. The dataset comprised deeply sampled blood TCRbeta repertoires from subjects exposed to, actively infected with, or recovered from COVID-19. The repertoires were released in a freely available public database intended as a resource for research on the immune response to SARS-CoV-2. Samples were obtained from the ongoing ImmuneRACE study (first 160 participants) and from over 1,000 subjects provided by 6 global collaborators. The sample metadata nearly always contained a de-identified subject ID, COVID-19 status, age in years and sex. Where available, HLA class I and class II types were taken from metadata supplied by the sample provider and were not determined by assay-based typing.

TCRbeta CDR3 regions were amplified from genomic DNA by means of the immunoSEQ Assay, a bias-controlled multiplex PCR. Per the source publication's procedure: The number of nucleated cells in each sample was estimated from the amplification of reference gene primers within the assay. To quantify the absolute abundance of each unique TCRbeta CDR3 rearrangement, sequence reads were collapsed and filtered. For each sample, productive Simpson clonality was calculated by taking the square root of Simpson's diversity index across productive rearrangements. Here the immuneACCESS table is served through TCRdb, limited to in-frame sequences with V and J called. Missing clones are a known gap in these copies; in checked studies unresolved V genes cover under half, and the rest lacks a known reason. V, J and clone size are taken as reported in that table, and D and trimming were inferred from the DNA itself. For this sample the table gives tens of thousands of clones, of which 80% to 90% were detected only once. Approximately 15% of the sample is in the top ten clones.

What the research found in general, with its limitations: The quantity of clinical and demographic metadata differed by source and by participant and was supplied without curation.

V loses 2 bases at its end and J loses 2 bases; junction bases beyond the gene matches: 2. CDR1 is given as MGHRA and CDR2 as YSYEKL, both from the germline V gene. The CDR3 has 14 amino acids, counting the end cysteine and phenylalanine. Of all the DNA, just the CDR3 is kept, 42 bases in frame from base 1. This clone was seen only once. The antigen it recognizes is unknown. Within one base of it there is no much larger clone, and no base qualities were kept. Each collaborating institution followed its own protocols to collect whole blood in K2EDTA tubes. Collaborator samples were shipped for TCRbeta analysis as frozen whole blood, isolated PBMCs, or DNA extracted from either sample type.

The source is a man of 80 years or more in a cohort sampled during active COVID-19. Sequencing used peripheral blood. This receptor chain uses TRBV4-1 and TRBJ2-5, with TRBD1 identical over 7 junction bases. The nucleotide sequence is TGCGCCAGCAGCCAAAGGGACAGACAAGAGACCCAGTACTTC. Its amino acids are CASSQRDRQETQYF.